Listed below are T cell receptor beta chains from one sample, sequenced in a study of cytomegalovirus exposure and HLA in healthy donors. Profiled with immunoSEQ multiplex PCR; TCRdb holds only in-frame clones, not every one. The profile shows roughly 130,000 clones, roughly 78% of them singletons. Material for sequencing was PBMCs. The receptors stem from a man aged 35 to 55 in good health and CMV-seronegative. Each CDR3 is given with its conserved first and last residue. Each record gives: D gene, clone size, J gene, V gene, CDR3 DNA, CDR3 protein. The D gene is left open where the match is weak. Expanded clones get a size class; other rows say once, few or many, or leave the size out.

d_call: TRBD2
clone_size: few
j_call: TRBJ2-2
v_call: TRBV30
cdr3_nt: TGTGCCTGGATAGGGACTAGCGGGAGTTCCGGGGAGCTGTTTTTT
cdr3_aa: CAWIGTSGSSGELFF

d_call: TRBD1
clone_size: .
j_call: TRBJ2-7
v_call: TRBV7-9
cdr3_nt: TGTGCCAGCAGCTCCGGGACAGAGGGATTTCGGGAGCAGTACTTC
cdr3_aa: CASSSGTEGFREQYF

d_call: TRBD1
clone_size: once
j_call: TRBJ1-1
v_call: TRBV6-1
cdr3_nt: TGTGCCAGCAGAGAGGGGGCCGAAGCTTTCTTT
cdr3_aa: CASREGAEAFF

d_call: .
clone_size: once
j_call: TRBJ2-1
v_call: TRBV5-6
cdr3_nt: TGTGCCAGCAGCTTCGGTTTCAGGGAAACCTACAATGAGCAGTTCTTC
cdr3_aa: CASSFGFRETYNEQFF

d_call: TRBD1
clone_size: .
j_call: TRBJ1-2
v_call: TRBV7-9
cdr3_nt: TGTGCCAGCACCAACGGAGGGGACAGCAACTATGGCTACACCTTC
cdr3_aa: CASTNGGDSNYGYTF

d_call: .
clone_size: .
j_call: TRBJ1-5
v_call: TRBV19
cdr3_nt: TGTGCCAGTAGTAACGGACGCTTTGGAGGAAGCAATCAGCCCCAGCATTTT
cdr3_aa: CASSNGRFGGSNQPQHF

d_call: .
clone_size: .
j_call: TRBJ2-1
v_call: TRBV6-1
cdr3_nt: TGTGCCAGCAGTTTTCAGGGGAGTGAGCAGTTCTTC
cdr3_aa: CASSFQGSEQFF

d_call: TRBD2
clone_size: .
j_call: TRBJ2-2
v_call: TRBV28
cdr3_nt: TGTGCCAGCAGTTTATGGAAACTAGCGGGAGGGCCCGGGGAGCTGTTTTTT
cdr3_aa: CASSLWKLAGGPGELFF

d_call: TRBD1
clone_size: .
j_call: TRBJ1-5
v_call: TRBV28
cdr3_nt: TGTGCCAGCAAGGCAGGACAGGGGGATCAGCCCCAGCATTTT
cdr3_aa: CASKAGQGDQPQHF

d_call: .
clone_size: .
j_call: TRBJ1-1
v_call: TRBV6-1
cdr3_nt: TGTGCCAGCAGTGAAGTGCCGCTGTCGGGCACTGAAGCTTTCTTT
cdr3_aa: CASSEVPLSGTEAFF

d_call: .
clone_size: .
j_call: TRBJ1-5
v_call: TRBV30
cdr3_nt: TGTGCCTGGAGTGCCGGGACACTTAGCAATCAGCCCCAGCATTTT
cdr3_aa: CAWSAGTLSNQPQHF

d_call: .
clone_size: few
j_call: TRBJ1-2
v_call: TRBV28
cdr3_nt: TGTGCCAGCGGCTTACCCTATGGCTACACCTTC
cdr3_aa: CASGLPYGYTF

d_call: TRBD2
clone_size: .
j_call: TRBJ2-6
v_call: TRBV7-8
cdr3_nt: TGTGCCAGCAGCTTACAAGGGAGGACTAGCCAAATGGCATCTTCTGGGGCCAACGTCCTGACTTTC
cdr3_aa: CASSLQGRTSQMASSGANVLTF

d_call: .
clone_size: .
j_call: TRBJ1-1
v_call: TRBV28
cdr3_nt: TGTGCCAGCAGGCTCCAGGGCACTGAAGCTTTCTTT
cdr3_aa: CASRLQGTEAFF

d_call: .
clone_size: .
j_call: TRBJ2-7
v_call: TRBV27
cdr3_nt: TGTGCCAGCAGTCCGTCAGGGTCAGGGGCCTACGAGCAGTACTTC
cdr3_aa: CASSPSGSGAYEQYF

d_call: .
clone_size: .
j_call: TRBJ1-5
v_call: TRBV7-9
cdr3_nt: TGTGCCAGCACCGGCGGGGGGGGTAATCAGCCCCAGCATTTT
cdr3_aa: CASTGGGGNQPQHF

d_call: TRBD1
clone_size: .
j_call: TRBJ2-7
v_call: TRBV10-3
cdr3_nt: TGTGCCATCACCGGGACAGGGGGCGGCGAGCAGTACTTC
cdr3_aa: CAITGTGGGEQYF

d_call: TRBD1
clone_size: few
j_call: TRBJ2-1
v_call: TRBV6-1
cdr3_nt: TGTGCCAGCAGGGTGGACAGGGGCGAATACAATGAGCAGTTCTTC
cdr3_aa: CASRVDRGEYNEQFF

d_call: .
clone_size: .
j_call: TRBJ1-3
v_call: TRBV19
cdr3_nt: TGTGCCAGTAGTCCTGACGGCGGGTGGAAAGGAAACACCATATATTTT
cdr3_aa: CASSPDGGWKGNTIYF

d_call: .
clone_size: once
j_call: TRBJ2-7
v_call: TRBV5-1
cdr3_nt: TGCGCCAGCAGCCCACTTAGCGGGACAGCCACCTACGAGCAGTACTTC
cdr3_aa: CASSPLSGTATYEQYF

d_call: TRBD1
clone_size: .
j_call: TRBJ1-1
v_call: TRBV28
cdr3_nt: TGTGCCAGCAGTTCTCCCAGGGGGGTGAACACTGAAGCTTTCTTT
cdr3_aa: CASSSPRGVNTEAFF

d_call: TRBD2
clone_size: once
j_call: TRBJ2-1
v_call: TRBV5-1
cdr3_nt: TGCGCCAGCAGCTTGGCCGGGGGGGGGAATGAGCAGTTCTTC
cdr3_aa: CASSLAGGGNEQFF

d_call: .
clone_size: .
j_call: TRBJ2-5
v_call: TRBV19
cdr3_nt: TGTGCCAGTAGTATAACGGGCCGTGGGTCAGGGAGGGAGACCCAGTACTTC
cdr3_aa: CASSITGRGSGRETQYF

d_call: TRBD1
clone_size: .
j_call: TRBJ1-1
v_call: TRBV6-5
cdr3_nt: TGTGCCAGCAGTACCTTGACAGGGTGGGACACTGAAGCTTTCTTT
cdr3_aa: CASSTLTGWDTEAFF

d_call: .
clone_size: once
j_call: TRBJ1-2
v_call: TRBV28
cdr3_nt: TGTGCCAGCAGTGTAACAGGGAGTGGTGGCTACACCTTC
cdr3_aa: CASSVTGSGGYTF

d_call: TRBD1
clone_size: once
j_call: TRBJ1-2
v_call: TRBV5-5
cdr3_nt: TGTGCCAGCAGCTTTACCGGGACAGGGGTGAACTATGGCTACACCTTC
cdr3_aa: CASSFTGTGVNYGYTF

d_call: TRBD1
clone_size: .
j_call: TRBJ2-7
v_call: TRBV18
cdr3_nt: TGTGCCAGCTCACCCCAGGGACAGGGTTGGGGCGAGCAGTACTTC
cdr3_aa: CASSPQGQGWGEQYF

d_call: TRBD1
clone_size: .
j_call: TRBJ1-4
v_call: TRBV4-2
cdr3_nt: TGTGCCAGCAGCCAAGCCGGGACAGGGGGCTCGGGTGAAAAACTGTTTTTT
cdr3_aa: CASSQAGTGGSGEKLFF

d_call: .
clone_size: .
j_call: TRBJ2-5
v_call: TRBV25-1
cdr3_nt: TGTGCCAGCAGTGAATCGAAGGAGGAAGAGACCCAGTACTTC
cdr3_aa: CASSESKEEETQYF

d_call: TRBD2
clone_size: once
j_call: TRBJ2-3
v_call: TRBV2
cdr3_nt: TGTGCCAGCAGCCACGGACTAGCGGGGCCAGATACGCAGTATTTT
cdr3_aa: CASSHGLAGPDTQYF

d_call: .
clone_size: few
j_call: TRBJ1-5
v_call: TRBV27
cdr3_nt: TGTGCCAGCAGTTTATCCGGTGCGGAGGGCAATCAGCCCCAGCATTTT
cdr3_aa: CASSLSGAEGNQPQHF